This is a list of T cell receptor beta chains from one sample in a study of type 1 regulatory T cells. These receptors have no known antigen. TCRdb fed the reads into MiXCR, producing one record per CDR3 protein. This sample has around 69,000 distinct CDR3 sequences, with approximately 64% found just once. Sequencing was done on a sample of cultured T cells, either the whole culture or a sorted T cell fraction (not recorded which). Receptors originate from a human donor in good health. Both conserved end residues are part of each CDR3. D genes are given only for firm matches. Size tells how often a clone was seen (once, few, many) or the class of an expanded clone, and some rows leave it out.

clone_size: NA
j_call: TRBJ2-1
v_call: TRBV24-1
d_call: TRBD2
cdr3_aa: CATALAGGYNEQFF
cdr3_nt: TGTGCCACCGCTCTAGCGGGAGGTTACAATGAGCAGTTCTTC

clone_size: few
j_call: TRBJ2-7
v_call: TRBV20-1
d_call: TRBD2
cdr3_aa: CSASRLAGTGEQYF
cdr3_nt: TGCAGTGCTAGCAGACTAGCGGGAACTGGCGAGCAGTACTTC

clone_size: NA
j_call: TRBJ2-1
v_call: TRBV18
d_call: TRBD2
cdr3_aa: CASSNEGLALYNEQFF
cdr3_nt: TGTGCCAGCTCAAACGAGGGACTAGCGTTGTACAATGAGCAGTTCTTC

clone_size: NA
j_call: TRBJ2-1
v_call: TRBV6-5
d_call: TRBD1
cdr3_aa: CASSLTGDADNEQFF
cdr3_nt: TGTGCCAGCAGTCTGACAGGGGATGCCGACAATGAGCAGTTCTTC

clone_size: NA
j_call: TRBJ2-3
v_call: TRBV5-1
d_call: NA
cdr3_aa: CASSLPSATDTQYF
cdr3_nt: TGCGCCAGCAGCTTGCCTTCCGCGACAGATACGCAGTATTTT

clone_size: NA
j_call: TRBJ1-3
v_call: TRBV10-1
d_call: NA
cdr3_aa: CASSEGGGNTIYF
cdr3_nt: TGCGCCAGCAGTGAGGGGGGTGGAAACACCATATATTTT

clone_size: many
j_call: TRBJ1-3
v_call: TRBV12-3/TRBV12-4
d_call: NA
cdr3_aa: CASSLAGLSGNTIYF
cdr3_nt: TGTGCCAGCAGTTTAGCGGGTCTTTCTGGAAACACCATATATTTT

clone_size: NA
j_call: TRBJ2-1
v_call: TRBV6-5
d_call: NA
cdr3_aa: CASSYSLVGDNEQFF
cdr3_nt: TGTGCCAGCAGTTACTCGCTCGTAGGGGATAATGAGCAGTTCTTC

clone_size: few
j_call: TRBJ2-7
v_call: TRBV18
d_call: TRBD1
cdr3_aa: CASSPLRTGSEQYF
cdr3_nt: TGTGCCAGCTCACCCCTCCGGACAGGATCCGAGCAGTACTTC

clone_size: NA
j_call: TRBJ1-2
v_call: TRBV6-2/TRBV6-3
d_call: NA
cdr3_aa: CASNPPAPDGYTF
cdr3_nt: TGTGCCAGCAACCCGCCAGCACCCGATGGCTACACCTTC

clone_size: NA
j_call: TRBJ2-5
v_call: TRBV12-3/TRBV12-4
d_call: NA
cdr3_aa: CASSLVGGETQYF
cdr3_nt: TGTGCCAGCAGCCTCGTCGGGGGAGAGACCCAGTACTTC

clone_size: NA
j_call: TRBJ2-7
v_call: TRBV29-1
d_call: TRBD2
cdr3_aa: CSVREGGYEQYF
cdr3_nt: TGCAGCGTTCGGGAGGGAGGCTACGAGCAGTACTTC

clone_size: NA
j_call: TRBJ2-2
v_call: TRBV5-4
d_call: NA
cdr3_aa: CASSRGGNTGELFF
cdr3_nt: TGTGCCAGCAGCCGTGGAGGGAACACCGGGGAGCTGTTTTTT

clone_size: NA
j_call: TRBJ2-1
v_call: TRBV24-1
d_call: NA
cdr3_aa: CATSDYNEQFF
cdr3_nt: TGTGCCACCAGTGATTACAATGAGCAGTTCTTC

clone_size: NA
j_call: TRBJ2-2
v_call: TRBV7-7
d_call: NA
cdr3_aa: CASGGAKSNTGELFF
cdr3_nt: TGTGCCAGCGGGGGGGCGAAATCGAACACCGGGGAGCTGTTTTTT

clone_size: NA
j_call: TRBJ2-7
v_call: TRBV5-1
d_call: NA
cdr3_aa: CASSLAPTLAGYEQYF
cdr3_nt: TGCGCCAGCAGCTTGGCTCCTACCCTAGCCGGCTACGAGCAGTACTTC

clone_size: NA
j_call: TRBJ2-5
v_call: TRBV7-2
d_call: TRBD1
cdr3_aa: CASSSGQERQETQYF
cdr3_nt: TGTGCCAGCAGCAGCGGACAGGAGAGACAAGAGACCCAGTACTTC

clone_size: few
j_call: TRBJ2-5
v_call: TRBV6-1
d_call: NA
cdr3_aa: CASTAQAETQYF
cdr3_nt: TGTGCCAGCACGGCACAAGCAGAGACCCAGTACTTC

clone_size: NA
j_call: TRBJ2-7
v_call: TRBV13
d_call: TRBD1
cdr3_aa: CASSLGLGTGIYEQYF
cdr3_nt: TGTGCCAGCAGCTTAGGCCTCGGGACAGGTATCTACGAGCAGTACTTC

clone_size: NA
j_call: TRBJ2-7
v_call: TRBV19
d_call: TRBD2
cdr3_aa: CASSIDAGATYEQYF
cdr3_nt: TGTGCCAGTAGTATAGATGCGGGAGCGACCTACGAGCAGTACTTC

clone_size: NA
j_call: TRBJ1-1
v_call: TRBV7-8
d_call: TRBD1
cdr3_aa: CASSLRDSRGVTEAFF
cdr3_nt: TGTGCCAGCAGCTTGAGGGACAGTCGTGGGGTCACTGAAGCTTTCTTT

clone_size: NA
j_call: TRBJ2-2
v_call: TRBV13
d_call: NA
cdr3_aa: CASSSGIRADTGELFF
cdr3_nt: TGTGCCAGCAGCTCCGGGATTAGGGCGGACACCGGGGAGCTGTTTTTT

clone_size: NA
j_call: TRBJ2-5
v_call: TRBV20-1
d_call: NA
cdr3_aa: CSASVGAQGETQYF
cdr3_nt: TGCAGTGCTAGTGTTGGTGCGCAGGGAGAGACCCAGTACTTC

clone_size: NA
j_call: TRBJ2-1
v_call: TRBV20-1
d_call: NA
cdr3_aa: CSAKGTAYNEQFF
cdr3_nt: TGCAGTGCTAAGGGGACTGCCTACAATGAGCAGTTCTTC

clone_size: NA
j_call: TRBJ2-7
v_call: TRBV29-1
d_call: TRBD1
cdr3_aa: CSVGLTGSSYEQYF
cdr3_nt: TGCAGCGTTGGATTGACAGGGAGTTCCTACGAGCAGTACTTC

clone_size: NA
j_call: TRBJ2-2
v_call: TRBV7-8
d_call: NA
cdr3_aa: CASSPARTGELFF
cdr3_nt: TGTGCCAGCAGCCCCGCGCGGACCGGGGAGCTGTTTTTT

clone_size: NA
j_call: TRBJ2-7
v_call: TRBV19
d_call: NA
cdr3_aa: CASSGGGTEQYF
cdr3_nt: TGTGCCAGTAGTGGCGGAGGGACGGAGCAGTACTTC

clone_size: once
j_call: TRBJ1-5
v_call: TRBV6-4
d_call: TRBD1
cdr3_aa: CASSETGGNQPQHF
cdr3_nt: TGTGCCAGCAGTGAGACAGGGGGCAATCAGCCCCAGCATTTT

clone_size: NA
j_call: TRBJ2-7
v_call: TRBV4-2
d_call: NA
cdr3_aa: CASSQEDSRMGEQYF
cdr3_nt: TGTGCCAGCAGCCAAGAAGATTCTAGGATGGGCGAGCAGTACTTC

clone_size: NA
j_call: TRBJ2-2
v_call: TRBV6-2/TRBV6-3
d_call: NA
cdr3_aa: CASSYIGATWDTGELFF
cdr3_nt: TGTGCCAGCAGTTACATCGGGGCCACTTGGGACACCGGGGAGCTGTTTTTT

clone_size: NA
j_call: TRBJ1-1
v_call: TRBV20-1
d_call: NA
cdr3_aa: CSARDTRSAEAFF
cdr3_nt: TGCAGTGCTAGAGATACGAGGAGCGCTGAAGCTTTCTTT

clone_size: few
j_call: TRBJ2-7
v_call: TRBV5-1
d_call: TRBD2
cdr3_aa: CASSLGGTSGIYEQYF
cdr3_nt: TGCGCCAGCAGCTTGGGCGGGACTAGCGGGATCTACGAGCAGTACTTC

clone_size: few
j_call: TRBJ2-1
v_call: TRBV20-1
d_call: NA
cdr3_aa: CSAQGTSNEQFF
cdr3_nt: TGCAGTGCCCAGGGGACAAGCAATGAGCAGTTCTTC

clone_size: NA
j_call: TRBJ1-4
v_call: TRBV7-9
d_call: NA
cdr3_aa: CASSLDRGGGRNEKLFF
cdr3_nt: TGTGCCAGCAGCTTAGATCGAGGGGGAGGAAGGAATGAAAAACTGTTTTTT

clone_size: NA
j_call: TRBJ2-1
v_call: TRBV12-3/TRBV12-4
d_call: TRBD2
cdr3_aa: CASSPASGRPGEQFF
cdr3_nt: TGTGCCAGCAGTCCCGCTAGCGGGAGGCCGGGGGAGCAGTTCTTC

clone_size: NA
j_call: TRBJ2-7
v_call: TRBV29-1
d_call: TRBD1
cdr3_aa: CSVGTGMYEQYF
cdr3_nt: TGCAGCGTTGGGACAGGCATGTACGAGCAGTACTTC

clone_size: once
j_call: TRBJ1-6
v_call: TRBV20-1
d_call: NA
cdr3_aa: CSARLQGNRNSPLHF
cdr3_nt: TGCAGTGCTAGACTCCAGGGAAATCGGAATTCACCCCTCCACTTT

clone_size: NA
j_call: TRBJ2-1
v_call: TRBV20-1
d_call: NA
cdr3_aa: CSAPRSGEQFF
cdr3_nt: TGCAGTGCTCCCCGGTCGGGTGAGCAGTTCTTC

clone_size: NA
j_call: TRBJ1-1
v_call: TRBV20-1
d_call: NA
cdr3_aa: CSASVPGRAEAFF
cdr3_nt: TGCAGTGCTAGTGTACCCGGCCGGGCTGAAGCTTTCTTT

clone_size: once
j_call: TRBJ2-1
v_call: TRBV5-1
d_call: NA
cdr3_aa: CASRAGYPPDNEQFF
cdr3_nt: TGCGCCAGCCGGGCCGGGTACCCTCCCGACAATGAGCAGTTCTTC

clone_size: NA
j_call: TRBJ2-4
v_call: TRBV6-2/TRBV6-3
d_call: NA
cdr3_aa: CASSFKAKNIQYF
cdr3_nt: TGTGCCAGCAGTTTTAAAGCCAAAAACATTCAGTACTTC

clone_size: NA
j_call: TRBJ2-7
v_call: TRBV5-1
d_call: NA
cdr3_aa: CASSLRTDSTYEQYF
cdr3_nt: TGCGCCAGCAGCTTGAGGACAGATTCCACCTACGAGCAGTACTTC

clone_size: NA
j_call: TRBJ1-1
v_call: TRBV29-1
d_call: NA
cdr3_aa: CSVEDPGTEAFF
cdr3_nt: TGCAGCGTTGAAGATCCCGGGACGGAAGCTTTCTTT

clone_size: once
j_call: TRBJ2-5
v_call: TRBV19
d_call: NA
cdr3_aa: CASSITTLGGETQYF
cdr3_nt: TGTGCCAGTAGTATAACAACTCTAGGTGGGGAGACCCAGTACTTC

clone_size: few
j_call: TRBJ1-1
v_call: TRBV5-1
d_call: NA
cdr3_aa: CASTLDGRPYEAFF
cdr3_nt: TGCGCCAGCACCCTTGACGGACGGCCGTATGAAGCTTTCTTT

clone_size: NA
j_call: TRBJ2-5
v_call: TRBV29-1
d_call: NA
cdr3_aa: CSVVWGVQETQYF
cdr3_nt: TGCAGCGTTGTGTGGGGGGTCCAAGAGACCCAGTACTTC

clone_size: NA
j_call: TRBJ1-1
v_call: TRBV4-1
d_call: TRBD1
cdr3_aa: CASSQDDRAGTEAFF
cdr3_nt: TGCGCCAGCAGCCAGGATGACAGGGCGGGTACTGAAGCTTTCTTT

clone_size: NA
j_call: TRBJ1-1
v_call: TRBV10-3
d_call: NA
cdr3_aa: CAISESLSSTEAFF
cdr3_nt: TGTGCCATCAGTGAGTCGTTATCTTCCACTGAAGCTTTCTTT

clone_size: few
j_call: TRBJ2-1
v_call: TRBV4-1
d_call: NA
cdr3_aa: CASSSYTAKRFF
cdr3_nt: TGCGCCAGCAGCTCATATACTGCTAAGCGGTTCTTC

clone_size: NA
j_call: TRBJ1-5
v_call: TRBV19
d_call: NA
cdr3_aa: CASAPRAASLNQPQHF
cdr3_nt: TGTGCCAGTGCGCCGAGGGCCGCTTCGTTGAATCAGCCCCAGCATTTT

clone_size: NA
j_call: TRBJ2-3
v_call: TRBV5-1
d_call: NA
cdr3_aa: CASSHGADTQYF
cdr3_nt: TGCGCCAGCAGCCATGGCGCAGATACGCAGTATTTT

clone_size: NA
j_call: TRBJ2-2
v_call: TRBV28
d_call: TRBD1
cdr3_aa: CASSLDRDNTGELFF
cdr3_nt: TGTGCCAGCTCACTGGACAGGGACAACACCGGGGAGCTGTTTTTT

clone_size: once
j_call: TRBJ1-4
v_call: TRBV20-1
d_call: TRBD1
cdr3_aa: CSARAGQPTTNEKLFF
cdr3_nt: TGCAGTGCTAGAGCGGGACAGCCAACAACTAATGAAAAACTGTTTTTT

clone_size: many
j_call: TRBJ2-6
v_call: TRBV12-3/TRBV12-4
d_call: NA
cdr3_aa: CASTEDGANVLTF
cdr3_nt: TGTGCCAGCACCGAAGATGGGGCCAACGTCCTGACTTTC

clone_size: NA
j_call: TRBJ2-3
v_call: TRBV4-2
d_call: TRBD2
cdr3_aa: CASSHRGRVAGEPTTDTQYF
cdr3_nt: TGTGCCAGCAGCCATCGCGGCAGGGTAGCGGGGGAACCCACCACAGATACGCAGTATTTT